Sequencing of this T cell receptor (beta chain) was carried out in a study of neurological immune-mediated disorders. Whole-study results and caveats: The greatest TCR clonal expansion appeared in HTLV-1-associated myelopathy and the smallest, falling below healthy controls, in multiple sclerosis. There were no CDR3 amino acid sequences shared by expanded clones across subjects, a result suggesting private repertoires in all groups.

In germline, CDR1 is SGDLS, CDR2 YYNGEE. V trimming: 0 bases; J trimming: 7 bases; junction bases outside the gene matches: 12. CDR3 length: 17 residues. This clonotype has only one observation. What it binds is unknown. It was from 2 million PBMCs stored at -80 C that the unsorted libraries were obtained. With 10-nucleotide random UMIs included, cDNA was synthesized by 5'RACE. MiXCR, run by TCRdb on the 5' RACE reads, gives a single entry per CDR3 protein. The table has 26,000 or so distinct CDR3 sequences, around 12% seen once. This chain connects TRBV9 to TRBJ2-1; 8 bases align to TRBD2. The specimen sequenced was PBMCs. The receptor was isolated from a man in his fifties or sixties in good health. CDR3 in amino acids: CASSVGVLAGFSNEQFF. CDR3 DNA: TGTGCCAGCAGCGTAGGGGTGTTAGCGGGGTTCTCTAATGAGCAGTTCTTC.